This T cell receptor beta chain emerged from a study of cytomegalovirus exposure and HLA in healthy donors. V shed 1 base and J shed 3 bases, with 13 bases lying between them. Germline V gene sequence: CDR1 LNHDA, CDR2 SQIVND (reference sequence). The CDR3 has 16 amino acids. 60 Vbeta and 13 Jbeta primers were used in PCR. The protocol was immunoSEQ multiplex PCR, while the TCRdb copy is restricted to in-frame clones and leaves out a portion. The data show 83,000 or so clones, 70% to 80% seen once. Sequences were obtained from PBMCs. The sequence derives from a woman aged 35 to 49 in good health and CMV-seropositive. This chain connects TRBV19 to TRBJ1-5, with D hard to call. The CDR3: CASSIGQVRDNQPQHF. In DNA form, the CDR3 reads TGTGCCAGTAGTATAGGGCAGGTGAGAGACAATCAGCCCCAGCATTTT.